These T cell receptor beta chains were read from a single sample in a study of cytotoxic CD8 clonotypes in ibrutinib-treated CLL. The assay was immunoSEQ multiplex PCR, and TCRdb's table has in-frame clones only and misses some. In the table there are some 28,000 clones, roughly 50% of which are singletons. Sequences were derived from PBMCs, sampled before ibrutinib treatment. The receptors were gathered from a human donor with chronic lymphocytic leukemia. Both conserved end residues are part of each CDR3. A D gene is named only where the DNA matches it firmly. Rows give clone size only sometimes, using once, few, many, or a class for an expanded clone.

CDR3 length,J gene,D gene,V gene,clone size,CDR3 protein,CDR3 DNA
13,TRBJ2-7,.,TRBV10-3,medium-sized,CAIRRDKSYEQYF,TGTGCCATCAGACGGGACAAGTCCTACGAGCAGTACTTC
16,TRBJ2-7,.,TRBV19,.,CASSAPGIYSSYEQYF,TGTGCCAGTAGTGCCCCAGGGATTTATAGCTCCTACGAGCAGTACTTC
16,TRBJ2-2,.,TRBV5-1,.,CASSSVTSPVAGELFF,TGCGCCAGCAGCTCGGTGACAAGTCCGGTGGCCGGGGAGCTGTTTTTT
17,TRBJ1-5,TRBD1,TRBV12-5,.,CASGLTRDRVFTQPQHF,TGTGCTAGTGGTTTGACACGGGACAGGGTTTTCACTCAGCCCCAGCATTTT
14,TRBJ1-1,.,TRBV5-1,.,CASSPRLQDTEAFF,TGCGCCAGCAGCCCCCGACTTCAAGACACTGAAGCTTTCTTT
14,TRBJ2-7,.,TRBV7-2,.,CASSHLGAAYEQYF,TGTGCCAGCAGCCACCTTGGGGCCGCCTACGAGCAGTACTTC
13,TRBJ1-2,.,TRBV28,.,CASSRNWNYGYTF,TGTGCCAGCAGTCGCAACTGGAACTATGGCTACACCTTC
14,TRBJ2-1,TRBD1,TRBV5-4,.,CASSFRDRDNEQFF,TGTGCCAGCAGCTTCCGGGACAGGGACAATGAGCAGTTCTTC
17,TRBJ2-3,TRBD2,TRBV7-2,.,CASSLEGISGRWNTQYF,TGTGCCAGCAGCTTAGAAGGGATTAGCGGGAGGTGGAATACGCAGTATTTT
12,TRBJ1-1,.,TRBV14,.,CASSQGPLSAFF,TGTGCCAGCAGCCAAGGGCCCCTTTCAGCTTTCTTT
14,TRBJ1-6,TRBD1,TRBV18,.,CASSKQGAGSPLHF,TGTGCCAGCTCAAAGCAGGGGGCTGGGTCACCCCTCCACTTT
20,TRBJ2-4,TRBD2,TRBV4-1,.,CASSQDPTSGGLIAKNIQYF,TGCGCCAGCAGCCAAGACCCGACTAGCGGGGGACTAATAGCCAAAAACATTCAGTACTTC
14,TRBJ2-7,TRBD1,TRBV29-1,once,CSVDVQGAPLEQYF,TGCAGCGTTGACGTCCAGGGGGCGCCCCTCGAGCAGTACTTC
16,TRBJ2-1,.,TRBV4-1,.,CASSQDSGWSYNEQFF,TGCGCCAGCAGCCAAGATTCCGGGTGGTCCTACAATGAGCAGTTCTTC
15,TRBJ1-5,.,TRBV10-3,.,CAISEGAGGNQPQHF,TGTGCCATCAGTGAGGGCGCAGGGGGCAATCAGCCCCAGCATTTT
15,TRBJ2-1,TRBD2,TRBV5-1,.,CASSVGTRLNDEQFF,TGCGCCAGCAGCGTTGGGACTAGACTAAACGATGAGCAGTTCTTC
11,TRBJ2-7,.,TRBV20-1,.,CSARLVDEQYF,TGCAGTGCTAGACTGGTTGACGAGCAGTACTTC
14,TRBJ2-3,.,TRBV9,.,CASSAHVSTDTQYF,TGTGCCAGCAGCGCGCACGTCAGTACGGATACGCAGTATTTT